This T cell receptor beta chain was recovered during a study of blood T cell repertoires in COVID-19. Looking at the study overall: Acute and convalescent COVID-19 specimens originated in the United States, Italy and Spain.

Trimming left V 2 bases short and J 8 bases short, with 12 bases between. This CDR3 is built from 13 residues. Participants, about 18 to 90 years old, spanned around 25 US areas. Clones were read by immunoSEQ multiplex PCR, and TCRdb kept only the in-frame ones, dropping some. The data hold about 160,000 clones, with 80% observed a single time. The sequence was collected from a woman aged 55-70 years who had recovered from COVID-19. The chain has TRBV12-3 or TRBV12-4 and TRBJ1-2; D ambiguous. Sequenced material: PBMCs or T cells enriched from blood (not recorded which). The CDR3, as DNA: TGTGCCAGCAGTTTATCGCCACTGAAGGGCTACACCTTC. This sequence encodes CASSLSPLKGYTF.